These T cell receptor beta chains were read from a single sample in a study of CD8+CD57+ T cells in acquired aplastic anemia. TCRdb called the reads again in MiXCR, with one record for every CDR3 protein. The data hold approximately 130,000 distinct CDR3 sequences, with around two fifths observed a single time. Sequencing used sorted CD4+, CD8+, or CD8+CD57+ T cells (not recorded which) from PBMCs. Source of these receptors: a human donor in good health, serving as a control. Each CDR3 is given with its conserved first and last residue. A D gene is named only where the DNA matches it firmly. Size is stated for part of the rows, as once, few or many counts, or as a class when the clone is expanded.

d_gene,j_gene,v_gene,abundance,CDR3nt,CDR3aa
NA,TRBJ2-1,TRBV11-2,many,TGTGCCAGCAGCTTAGTCTGGACCAAGACCGGCAATGAGCAGTTCTTC,CASSLVWTKTGNEQFF
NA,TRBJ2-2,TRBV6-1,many,TGTGCCAGCAGTGGGGTCTTTGTCGCCGGGGAGCTGTTTTTT,CASSGVFVAGELFF
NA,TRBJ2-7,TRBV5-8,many,TGTGCCAGCAGCTTGGGAGAGCAATCATCCTACGAGCAGTACTTC,CASSLGEQSSYEQYF
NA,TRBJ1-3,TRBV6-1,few,TGTGCCAGCAGTATTACAGGGCTCGCGCCCTCTGGAAACACCATATATTTT,CASSITGLAPSGNTIYF
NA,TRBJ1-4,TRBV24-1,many,TGTGCCACCAGCCACTCCCCGGGCCAGGGGAGCCCTGAAAAACTGTTTTTT,CATSHSPGQGSPEKLFF
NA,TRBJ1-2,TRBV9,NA,NA,CASSVAQGSYIF
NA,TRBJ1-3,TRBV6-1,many,TGTGCCAGCAGCTCCTTTGGTGGAAACACCATATATTTT,CASSSFGGNTIYF
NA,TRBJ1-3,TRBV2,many,TGTGCCAGCAGGCCGGCAAACACCATATATTTT,CASRPANTIYF
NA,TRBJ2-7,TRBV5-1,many,TGCGCCAGCAGCTTGGAACAGTTATCCTACGAGCAGTACTTC,CASSLEQLSYEQYF
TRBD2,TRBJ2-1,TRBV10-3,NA,TGTGCCATCAGTGAGTCCCCTAGCGGGAGGGCCGGCAATGAGCAGTTCTTC,CAISESPSGRAGNEQFF
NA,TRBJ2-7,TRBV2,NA,TGTGCCAGCAGTGGAGGCGGGGGGACAGCCTACGAGCAGTACTTC,CASSGGGGTAYEQYF
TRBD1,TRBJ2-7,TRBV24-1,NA,TGTGCCACCAGTGATTCGGGGACAGGGTTCCACGAGCAGTACTTC,CATSDSGTGFHEQYF
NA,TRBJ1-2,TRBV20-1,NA,TGCAGTGCTTTGTGGGACCCCTATGGCTACACCTTC,CSALWDPYGYTF
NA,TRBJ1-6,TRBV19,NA,TGTGCCAGTAGTACCAACGGGGCCATAGGATCACCCCTCCACTTT,CASSTNGAIGSPLHF
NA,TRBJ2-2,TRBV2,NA,TGTGCCAGCAGTTACCTAGGGGCGCCTCGCGGGGAGCTGTTTTTT,CASSYLGAPRGELFF
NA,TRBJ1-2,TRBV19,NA,TGTGCCAGTACCTACGACAGAGGAGTTGGCTACACCTTC,CASTYDRGVGYTF
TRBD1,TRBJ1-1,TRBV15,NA,TGTGCCACCAGCAGCAAGGGACAGCAAAGGAACACTGAAGCTTTCTTT,CATSSKGQQRNTEAFF
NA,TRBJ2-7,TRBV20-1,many,TGCAGTGCTCTCCGGGACTTTCCCCTCGAGCAGTACTTC,CSALRDFPLEQYF
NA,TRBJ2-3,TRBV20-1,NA,TGCAGTGCTAGAGATCAAATGAGGGCGTCGGATACGCAGTATTTT,CSARDQMRASDTQYF
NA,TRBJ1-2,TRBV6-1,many,TGTGCCAGCAGTGCCCTGAACGTCTATGGCTACACCTTC,CASSALNVYGYTF
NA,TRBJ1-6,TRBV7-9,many,TGTGCCAGCAGCTTAGAGGGTTCCAATTCACCCCTCCACTTT,CASSLEGSNSPLHF
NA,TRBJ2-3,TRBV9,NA,TGTGCCAGCAGCGTAGTGGGGCCGCCCACGGATACGCAGTATTTT,CASSVVGPPTDTQYF
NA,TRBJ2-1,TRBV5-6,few,TGTGCCAGCAGCTTGATAGAGGGAGCCGCTTACAATGAGCAGTTCTTC,CASSLIEGAAYNEQFF
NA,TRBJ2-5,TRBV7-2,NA,TGTGCCAGCAGCTTAGTGTCAGGTCCGGAGACCCAGTACTTC,CASSLVSGPETQYF
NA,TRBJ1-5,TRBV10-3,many,TGTGCCATCAGTGAGACGGGGAATCAGCCCCAGCATTTT,CAISETGNQPQHF
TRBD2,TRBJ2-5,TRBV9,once,TGTGCCAGCAGCGAGGGACTAGCGGGAGTGGAGACCCAGTACTTC,CASSEGLAGVETQYF
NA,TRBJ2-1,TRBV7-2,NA,TGTGCCAGCGGTCAAGAGGGCAGGCTAAGCTACGAGCAGTTCTTC,CASGQEGRLSYEQFF
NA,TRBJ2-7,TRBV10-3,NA,TGTGCCATCAGTGAGGGACAGTTGTTTTACGAGCAGTACTTC,CAISEGQLFYEQYF
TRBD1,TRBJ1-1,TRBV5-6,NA,TGTGCCAGCAGCTGGGACAGGGGGATGGACACTGAAGCTTTCTTT,CASSWDRGMDTEAFF
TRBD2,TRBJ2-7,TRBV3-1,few,TGTGCCAGCAGCCAAGATAGATTAGGGCTAGCGGGGAGCTCCTACGAGCAGTACTTC,CASSQDRLGLAGSSYEQYF
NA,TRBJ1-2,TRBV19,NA,TGTGCCAGTAGTATAAGAAGCTATGGCTACACCTTC,CASSIRSYGYTF
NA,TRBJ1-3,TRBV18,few,TGTGCCAGCTCACCACCATCGAGGGACACCATATATTTT,CASSPPSRDTIYF
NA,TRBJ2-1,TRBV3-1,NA,TGTGCCAGCAGCCAGGGTGGTCTGCCAAACAATGAGCAGTTCTTC,CASSQGGLPNNEQFF
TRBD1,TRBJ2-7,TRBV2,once,TGTGCCAGCAGACCTACAGGGGGGACACAGTACGAGCAGTACTTC,CASRPTGGTQYEQYF
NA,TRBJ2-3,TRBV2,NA,TGTGCCAGCAGTGAGCTGGCGGATACGCAGTATTTT,CASSELADTQYF
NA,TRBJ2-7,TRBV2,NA,TGTGCCAGCAGCTCCCGGGGACACCAAGGGTACGAGCAGTACTTC,CASSSRGHQGYEQYF
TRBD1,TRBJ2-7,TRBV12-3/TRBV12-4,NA,TGTGCCAGCGATACTGGGACAGGGGGTTCCTACGAGCAGTACTTC,CASDTGTGGSYEQYF
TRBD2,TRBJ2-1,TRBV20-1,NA,TGCAGTGCTAGAGTCCAGCGGGGGGGGATACACTCCTACAATGAGCAGTTCTTC,CSARVQRGGIHSYNEQFF
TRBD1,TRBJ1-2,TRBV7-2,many,TGTGCCAGCAGCTCCGACAGGGGATATGGCTACACCTTC,CASSSDRGYGYTF
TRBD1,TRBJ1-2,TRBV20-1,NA,TGCAGTGCTAGAGTCGTCGGGACAGGAAATGGCTACACCTTC,CSARVVGTGNGYTF
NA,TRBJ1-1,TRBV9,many,TGTGCCAGCAGCGTAGAACTTCTGGGGAACACTGAAGCTTTCTTT,CASSVELLGNTEAFF
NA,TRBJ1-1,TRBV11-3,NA,TGTGCCAGCAGCGAAGGGTCTATGGGGGGGAGCACTGAAGCTTTCTTT,CASSEGSMGGSTEAFF
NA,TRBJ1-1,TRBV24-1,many,TGTGCCACCGCTCTTTCGAACACTGAAGCTTTCTTT,CATALSNTEAFF
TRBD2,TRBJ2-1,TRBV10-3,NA,TGTGCCATCACCCGAGGCCCAACTAGCGGGAGGTATGGTGAGCAGTTCTTC,CAITRGPTSGRYGEQFF
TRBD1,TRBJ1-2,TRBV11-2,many,TGTGCCAGCAGCCACAGGACAGGGGGCGCAGGATCGTATGGCTACACCTTC,CASSHRTGGAGSYGYTF
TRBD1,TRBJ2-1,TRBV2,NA,TGTGCCGGAACCGGGACAGGATACAATGAGCAGTTCTTC,CAGTGTGYNEQFF
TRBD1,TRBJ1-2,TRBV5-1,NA,TGCGCCAGCAGCTTGTCCCCAGGGGGCGGTGGCTACACCTTC,CASSLSPGGGGYTF
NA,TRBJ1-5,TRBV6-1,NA,TGTGCCAGCCAGGGTGGGGGCGCGGGCAATCAGCCCCAGCATTTT,CASQGGGAGNQPQHF
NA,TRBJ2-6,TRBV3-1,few,TGTGCCAGCTCCGTATCTGGGGCCAACGTCCTGACTTTC,CASSVSGANVLTF
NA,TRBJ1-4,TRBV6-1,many,TGTGCCAGCAACGCTAATGAAAAACTGTTTTTT,CASNANEKLFF
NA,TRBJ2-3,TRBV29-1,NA,TGCAGCGTTGAAGATCCGCGACGGGGAGGGCAGTATTTT,CSVEDPRRGGQYF
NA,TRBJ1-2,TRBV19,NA,TGTGCCACCTCCGGGGGGCAAATAGATGGCTACACCTTC,CATSGGQIDGYTF
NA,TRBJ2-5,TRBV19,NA,TGTGCCAGTAGTATTATAGGGGTAGAGACCCAGTACTTC,CASSIIGVETQYF
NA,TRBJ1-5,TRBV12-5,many,TGTGCTAGTGGTTTGGTAATTGGACAGCCAGGCAATCAGCCCCAGCATTTT,CASGLVIGQPGNQPQHF
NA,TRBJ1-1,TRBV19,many,TGTGCCAGTTCTTTCTTAGGAAGCAGCTCTGAAGCTTTCTTT,CASSFLGSSSEAFF